This T cell receptor (beta chain) was profiled in a study of T cell responses to AZD1222 COVID-19 vaccine. Study-level information: Pooled together were second doses at about 4 or about 12 weeks.

Points on this clone: Its specificity is unknown.

Overall study findings and caveats: Donors in the cohort were predominantly white British and more often female, and clonal diversity was possibly underestimated. Per reports, nearly half of all spike-specific TCRs target regions that are unmutated in variants. Samples come after the peak T cell response, not at day 14.

Assay used: immunoSEQ multiplex PCR; TCRdb lists only in-frame clones, some missing. The table lists around 100,000 clones, roughly 89% of them singletons. The trim removed 1 base at V and 5 bases at J, leaving 10 bases unmatched. The CDR3 spans 17 residues. Germline assignment: CDR1 SGHVS and CDR2 FNYEAQ. The V call is TRBV7-6, the J call TRBJ2-1; 8 nucleotides line up with TRBD2. The receptor's source is an adult in good health. Sequenced here: peripheral blood, sampled on day 0 of AZD1222 vaccination. CDR3 nucleotide sequence: TGTGCCAGCAGCTTAGGAATAGCGGGGCAAGCCAACAATGAGCAGTTCTTC. As protein: CASSLGIAGQANNEQFF.